These 3 T cell receptor beta chains share one sample of origin, sequenced in a study of CD8 T cells in Susac syndrome (dated by TCRdb to between 2018 and 2021). The method was the immunoSEQ multiplex PCR assay. RNA was extracted using the RNeasy kit, and roughly 0.5 to 1 microgram was reverse transcribed with random hexamers. The public reads were quality trimmed at Q25 with fastp and then assembled into clones with MiXCR by TCRdb, keeping productive beta chains. Identical CDR3 protein sequences are pooled into one entry, listed with their most common genes and DNA. This sample lists 400,000 or so distinct CDR3 sequences; 75% to 90% were detected once. Together, the top ten hold about 0.12% of the sample. Material for sequencing was CD8+ T cells from PBMCs. The receptor set was obtained from a human donor with multiple sclerosis.

This clonotype was counted once. The chain carries TRBV10-3 and TRBJ2-7; TRBD1 agrees at 8 bases. The CDR3 covers 13 residues. Losses at the gene ends were 6 bases for V and 4 bases for J; bases not matched to a gene: 5. Germline loops: CDR1 ENHRY, CDR2 SYGVKD. DNA for the CDR3: TGTGCCATCAGGGACAGGGAGCAATACGAGCAGTACTTC. It is translated as CAIRDREQYEQYF.

CDR3 sequence reads: CAWSGQGYGYTF. The DNA of the CDR3 is TGTGCCTGGAGTGGACAGGGCTATGGCTACACCTTC. The V call is TRBV30, the J call TRBJ1-2; 7 nucleotides align to TRBD1. This CDR3 contains 12 residues. CDR1 is GTSNPN, CDR2 SVGIG, per germline (reference sequence). Trimming at V came to 1 base and at J to 4 bases, leaving 0 bases not matched to a gene.

The chain combines TRBV18 with TRBJ2-1, with 8 bases lining up with TRBD1. V shed 3 bases and J 0 bases; nucleotides not matched to a gene: 13. Germline assignment: CDR1 KGHSH and CDR2 LQKENI. This CDR3 spans 19 amino acids. As DNA, the CDR3 is TGTGCCAGCTCACCCCAGGGACAGGTCCTAAGGAGCTCCTACAATGAGCAGTTCTTC. This gives the protein CASSPQGQVLRSSYNEQFF.